These 27 T cell receptor beta chains were sequenced from one sample in a study of cytomegalovirus exposure and HLA in healthy donors. PCR employed 60 Vbeta and 13 Jbeta primers. Method: immunoSEQ multiplex PCR; TCRdb's copy keeps in-frame clones and lacks some. The data show about 41,000 clones, and the top ten clones hold 5% to 8%. Sequencing was performed on PBMCs. These receptors came from a man under 40 in good health and CMV-seronegative.

This chain connects TRBV7-2 to TRBJ1-6; no firm D call. CDR3 length: 17 residues. V was trimmed by 1 base and J by 7 bases, leaving 17 bases between them. Germline V CDR1 and CDR2: SGHTA, FQGNSA. The CDR3 DNA reads as TGTGCCAGCAGCTTAGGGGGAGGGCTCGCCCCGAATTCACCCCTCCACTTT. This gives the protein CASSLGGGLAPNSPLHF.

The chain employs TRBV4-2 and TRBJ2-1; 7 bases align to TRBD2. V shed 1 base and J 6 bases; nucleotides not matched to a gene: 9. This CDR3 is built from 16 residues. In germline, CDR1 is LGHNA, CDR2 YNFKEQ. This chain's CDR3 is CASSQASSGEVNEQFF. The CDR3 nucleotides are TGTGCCAGCAGCCAAGCGTCAAGCGGGGAAGTCAATGAGCAGTTCTTC.

J is TRBJ2-5 and V is TRBV7-9, with 8 nucleotides matching TRBD2. The ends lost 2 bases at V and 1 base at J; junction bases unmatched: 3. Germline-derived CDR1 and CDR2 are SEHNR and FQNEAQ (reference sequence). The CDR3 extends over 15 amino acids. The CDR3 DNA reads as TGTGCCAGCAGCTTAACGGGAGGGCCCCAAGAGACCCAGTACTTC. Translating it yields CASSLTGGPQETQYF.

The chain combines TRBV6-5 with TRBJ2-1, with 8 bases lining up with TRBD1. Germline V gene lookup returns CDR1 MNHEY and CDR2 SVGAGI. The CDR3 contains 14 residues. V lost 6 bases and J lost 7; bases outside the gene matches: 8. In nucleotides, the CDR3 is TGTGCCAGCAGGGGGACAGGCCGCTTTAATGAGCAGTTCTTC. The encoded protein is CASRGTGRFNEQFF.

The V gene is TRBV7-9, the J gene TRBJ1-1, with TRBD1 as a possible D gene (6 bases). The germline CDR1 and CDR2 sequences are SEHNR and FQNEAQ (reference sequence). Trimming shortened V by 2 bases and J by 8 bases, and 9 bases separated the two germline ends. The CDR3 is made up of 12 amino acids. CDR3 sequence (DNA): TGTGCCAGCAGCTTAAGACAGGTCGAAGCTTTCTTT. Residues: CASSLRQVEAFF.

The chain combines TRBV6-5 with TRBJ2-1, with D maybe TRBD1 (5 bases). The CDR3 consists of 14 residues. Looked up from germline, CDR1 is MNHEY and CDR2 is SVGAGI. V was trimmed by 0 bases and J by 7 bases, leaving 10 bases between them. The chain's CDR3 is CASSYSKGPNEQFF. CDR3 nucleotides: TGTGCCAGCAGTTACTCGAAGGGGCCAAATGAGCAGTTCTTC.

V usage is TRBV5-5 and J usage is TRBJ2-7; TRBD1 matches at 7 bases. Germline trimming cut 2 bases from V and 7 bases from J; bases unmatched to any gene: 9. The CDR3 has 14 amino acids. Per the germline V gene, CDR1 is SGHKS and CDR2 is YYEKEE (reference sequence). The CDR3 DNA is TGTGCCAGCAGCTTTTTACCGGGACAGTGGGAGCAGTACTTC. This sequence encodes CASSFLPGQWEQYF.

V and J are TRBV7-9 and TRBJ2-2; no clear D. The ends were cut back, 2 bases at V and 3 bases at J, with 7 bases in the middle. The CDR3 totals 14 residues. Germline V gene data show CDR1 as SEHNR and CDR2 as FQNEAQ (reference sequence). CDR3 bases: TGTGCCAGCAGCTTACGGGTGGACACCGGGGAGCTGTTTTTT. The encoded protein is CASSLRVDTGELFF.

This chain joins TRBV5-1 and TRBJ1-1; a weak D match, TRBD1 (5 bases). V gave up 0 bases and J gave up 1 base, with 13 bases separating them. The germline V gene encodes CDR1 SGHRS and CDR2 YFSETQ. The CDR3 consists of 16 residues. DNA for the CDR3: TGCGCCAGCAGCTTGGGAGCAGGGATAGGGAACACTGAAGCTTTCTTT. It is translated as CASSLGAGIGNTEAFF. The full variable domain, its missing parts supplied by reference TRBV5-1 and TRBJ1-1, is KAGVTQTPRYLIKTRGQQVTLSCSPISGHRSVSWYQQTPGQGLQFLFEYFSETQRNKGNFPGRFSGRQFSNSRSEMNVSTLELGDSALYLCASSLGAGIGNTEAFFGQGTRLTVV.

The V call is TRBV9, the J call TRBJ2-3; tentatively, D is TRBD1 (5 bases). Germline V lookup: CDR1 SGDLS, CDR2 YYNGEE. The ends were cut back, 4 bases at V and 0 bases at J, with 15 bases in the middle. The CDR3 consists of 16 residues. The CDR3 here is CASSQRQIPSTDTQYF. The CDR3 nucleotides are TGTGCCAGCAGCCAACGACAGATCCCTAGCACAGATACGCAGTATTTT.

The chain employs TRBV6-5 and TRBJ2-5; D may be TRBD2 (6 bases). CDR3 size: 11 residues. Trimming removed 9 bases at V and 7 bases at J, with 12 bases between. The germline V gene encodes CDR1 MNHEY and CDR2 SVGAGI. CDR3 nucleotides: TGTGCCAGAAGCCGGGGAGGGACCCAGTACTTC. This translates into CARSRGGTQYF.

This chain uses TRBV9 with TRBJ2-3; TRBD2 agrees at 12 bases. Germline V gene sequence: CDR1 SGDLS, CDR2 YYNGEE. The V gene end was trimmed by 3 bases and the J gene end by 3 bases; junction bases not matched to a gene: 5. The CDR3 length is 16 residues. This CDR3 is CASSARTSGTTDTQYF. CDR3 DNA sequence: TGTGCCAGCAGCGCGAGGACTAGCGGGACGACAGATACGCAGTATTTT.

The chain is built from TRBV5-5 and TRBJ2-3; D might be TRBD2 (7 bases). This CDR3 spans 17 amino acids. Trimming took off 3 bases at V and 0 bases at J, with 17 bases between the two ends. Germline V gene sequence: CDR1 SGHKS, CDR2 YYEKEE (reference sequence). The chain's CDR3 is CASSWMGGGRSTDTQYF. The DNA of the CDR3 is TGTGCCAGCAGCTGGATGGGGGGCGGGAGAAGCACAGATACGCAGTATTTT.

This chain links TRBV12-5 with TRBJ2-5; 10 bases line up with TRBD1. The CDR3 has 19 amino acids. Trimming cost V 7 bases and J 3 bases; bases outside gene matches: 20. Germline-derived CDR1 and CDR2 are LGHNT and FRNRAP. The CDR3 region has the DNA TGTGCTAGTGCCCGAGGGAGGGATGCGGGACAGGGGATCGAAGAGACCCAGTACTTC. This sequence encodes CASARGRDAGQGIEETQYF.

The rearrangement links TRBV6-1 to TRBJ2-7; 7 nucleotides line up with TRBD2. Germline V CDR1 and CDR2: MNHNS, SASEGT. V dropped 1 base and J dropped 3; count of bases not matched to a gene: 9. There are 16 residues in the CDR3. The CDR3 region is CASSEELAVQVYEQYF. CDR3 in DNA: TGTGCCAGCAGTGAAGAGCTAGCGGTGCAAGTCTACGAGCAGTACTTC.

The chain uses TRBV13 and TRBJ1-1, with D perhaps TRBD1 (6 bases). Germline V gene lookup returns CDR1 PRHDT and CDR2 FYEKMQ (reference sequence). The V and J ends lost 6 bases and 1 base respectively, with 9 bases between them. The length of the CDR3 is 13 residues. This CDR3 reads CASSSTGNTEAFF. The DNA of the CDR3 is TGTGCCAGCAGTTCGACAGGGAACACTGAAGCTTTCTTT.

This sequence joins TRBV7-2 and TRBJ1-5; TRBD1 agrees at 7 bases. This CDR3 contains 15 residues. The ends lost 10 bases at V and 3 bases at J; junction bases unmatched: 12. The germline V gene has CDR1 SGHTA and CDR2 FQGNSA. CDR3 sequence (DNA): TGTGCCACAAACCGGGACAGCCGCCTCAATCAGCCCCAGCATTTT. Protein: CATNRDSRLNQPQHF.

This chain links TRBV5-1 with TRBJ2-3; no clear D. The germline V gene encodes CDR1 SGHRS and CDR2 YFSETQ. The CDR3 sequence is 12 residues long. V dropped 5 bases and J dropped 2 bases, with 6 bases sitting between them. CDR3 in amino acids: CASRQFTDTQYF. CDR3 coding DNA: TGCGCCAGCAGGCAGTTCACAGATACGCAGTATTTT.

The gene calls are TRBV6-5 and TRBJ2-7; D possibly corresponds to TRBD2 (7 bases). Germline loops: CDR1 MNHEY, CDR2 SVGAGI. V lost 6 bases and J 2 bases, leaving 11 bases between the germline ends. The CDR3 sequence is 13 residues long. The chain's CDR3 is CASRRGGTYEQYF. The CDR3 coding sequence is TGTGCCAGCAGGAGGGGGGGGACCTACGAGCAGTACTTC.

V and J are TRBV5-1 and TRBJ1-5; 10 bases map to TRBD1. The trim removed 6 bases at V and 5 bases at J, leaving 5 bases unmatched. The CDR3 totals 14 residues. Per germline, CDR1 SGHRS and CDR2 YFSETQ. The CDR3 loop is CASTLGQGDQPQHF. CDR3 nucleotide sequence: TGCGCCAGCACCCTAGGACAGGGGGATCAGCCCCAGCATTTT.

This chain joins TRBV30 and TRBJ2-7; 7 bases fit TRBD1. This CDR3 has 13 amino acids. V shed 0 bases and J 6 bases; nucleotides not matched to a gene: 5. Per germline, CDR1 GTSNPN and CDR2 SVGIG (reference sequence). The CDR3 DNA sequence: TGTGCCTGGAGTGTCGACAGGGATAGCGAGCAGTACTTC. It encodes CAWSVDRDSEQYF.

The rearrangement uses TRBV4-3 and TRBJ2-5, with a tentative D call TRBD1 (5 bases). The germline V gene has CDR1 LGHNA and CDR2 YSLEER. The ends were cut back, 0 bases at V and 10 bases at J, with 21 bases in the middle. This CDR3 is 16 amino acids long. The CDR3 sequence: CASSQDLGRVDKNQYF. The CDR3 bases are TGCGCCAGCAGCCAAGATTTAGGCAGGGTGGATAAGAACCAGTACTTC.

J is TRBJ1-1 and V is TRBV4-1, with D perhaps matching TRBD1 (5 bases). CDR3 length: 16 amino acids. Germline loops: CDR1 MGHRA, CDR2 YSYEKL. V dropped 0 bases and J dropped 6 bases, with 17 bases sitting between them. CDR3 DNA: TGCGCCAGCAGCCAAGATACGGGACTCGCGAGGGCTGAAGCTTTCTTT. Amino acid sequence: CASSQDTGLARAEAFF.

The V gene is TRBV19, the J gene TRBJ1-2; tentative D call: TRBD1 (6 bases). The germline V gene has CDR1 LNHDA and CDR2 SQIVND (reference sequence). V was pared by 3 bases and J by 3 bases, with 11 bases between. The CDR3 has 14 residues. CDR3 sequence: CASSIGQPYYGYTF. For the CDR3, the DNA is TGTGCCAGTAGTATCGGACAGCCCTACTATGGCTACACCTTC.

With respect to this clone: The germline gene is not matched at one end of the junction; a read error may be the cause. In DNA form, the CDR3 reads TGTGCCAGCAACCGGGACACTGAAGATTTCTTT. It is translated as CASNRDTEDFF. The chain couples TRBV5-4 to TRBJ1-1; TRBD1 might be the D (6 bases). The CDR3 runs 11 residues. From germline, CDR1 is SGHNT and CDR2 YYREEE (reference sequence). The complete variable domain, with remaining parts taken from reference TRBV5-4 and TRBJ1-1, reads ETGVTQSPTHLIKTRGQQVTLRCSSQSGHNTVSWYQQALGQGPQFIFQYYREEENGRGNFPPRFSGLQFPNYSSELNVNALELDDSALYLCASNRDTEDFFGQGTRLTVV.

The CDR3 coding sequence is TGTGCCAGCAGCTTTTTGGGACTACAAGAGACCCAGTACTTC. Translated, it gives CASSFLGLQETQYF. This chain links TRBV7-9 with TRBJ2-5; 7 nucleotides line up with TRBD2. The junction had 3 bases not matched to a gene; V was cut back by 3 bases and J by 2 bases. Germline values: CDR1 SEHNR, CDR2 FQNEAQ (reference sequence). There are 14 residues in the CDR3.

The V gene is TRBV4-3, the J gene TRBJ2-3; D gene unclear. This CDR3 has 13 residues. The germline V and J ends were trimmed by 1 base and 3 bases, with 5 bases remaining between them. The germline CDR1 and CDR2 sequences are LGHNA and YSLEER. The CDR3 nucleotides read TGCGCCAGCAGCCAAGGTCGGACAGATACGCAGTATTTT. Amino acids: CASSQGRTDTQYF.